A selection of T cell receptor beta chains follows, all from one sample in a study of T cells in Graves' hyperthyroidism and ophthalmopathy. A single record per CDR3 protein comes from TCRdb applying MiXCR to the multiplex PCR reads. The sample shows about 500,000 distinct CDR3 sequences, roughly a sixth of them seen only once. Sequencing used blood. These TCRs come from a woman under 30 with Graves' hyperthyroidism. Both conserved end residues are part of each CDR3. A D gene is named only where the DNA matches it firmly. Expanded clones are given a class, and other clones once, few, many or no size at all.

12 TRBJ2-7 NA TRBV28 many CASSFKFYEQYF TGTGCCAGCAGTTTCAAGTTCTACGAGCAGTACTTC
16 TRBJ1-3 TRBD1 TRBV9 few CASSTRTGLFGNTIYF TGTGCCAGCAGCACCCGGACAGGGCTTTTTGGAAACACCATATATTTT
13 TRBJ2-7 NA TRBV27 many CASSFYGNYEQYF TGTGCCAGCAGTTTTTACGGGAACTACGAGCAGTACTTC
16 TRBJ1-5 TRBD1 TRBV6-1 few CASIGDRGQSSQPQHF TGTGCCAGCATTGGGGACAGGGGGCAATCTAGTCAGCCCCAGCATTTT
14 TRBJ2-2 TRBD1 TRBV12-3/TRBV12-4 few CASDRQGATGELFF TGTGCCAGTGATCGACAGGGGGCGACCGGGGAGCTGTTTTTT
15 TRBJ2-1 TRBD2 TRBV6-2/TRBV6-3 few CASSYSAGGANEQFF TGTGCCAGCAGTTACTCAGCGGGAGGGGCCAATGAGCAGTTCTTC
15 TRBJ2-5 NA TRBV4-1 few CASSPLDSREETQYF TGCGCCAGCAGCCCGTTGGACAGTCGAGAAGAGACCCAGTACTTC
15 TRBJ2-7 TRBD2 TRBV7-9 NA CASSFPGLAGVEQYF TGTGCCAGCAGCTTTCCGGGACTAGCGGGAGTCGAGCAGTACTTC
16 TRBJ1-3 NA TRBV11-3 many CASSPGSGRHGNTIYF TGTGCCAGCAGCCCGGGGTCAGGGAGGCATGGAAACACCATATATTTT
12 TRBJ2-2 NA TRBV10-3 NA CAINEGTGELLF TGTGCCATCAATGAGGGAACCGGGGAGCTGCTTTTT
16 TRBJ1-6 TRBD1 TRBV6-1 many CASSRSGTAYNSPLHF TGTGCCAGCAGTCGAAGTGGGACAGCCTATAATTCACCCCTCCACTTT
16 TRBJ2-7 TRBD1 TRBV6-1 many CASSYYAGTGNNEQYF TGTGCCAGCAGTTATTATGCCGGGACAGGGAACAACGAGCAGTACTTC
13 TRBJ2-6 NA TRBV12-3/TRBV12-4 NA CASSFSMNGVLTF TGTGCCAGCAGTTTTTCGATGAATGGCGTCCTGACTTTC
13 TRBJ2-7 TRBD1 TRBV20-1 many CSAGDRSSYEQYF TGCAGTGCGGGGGACAGGAGCTCCTACGAGCAGTACTTC
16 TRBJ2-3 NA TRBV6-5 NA CASSNPLGGRTDTQYF TGTGCCAGCAGTAACCCTCTGGGGGGCCGCACAGATACGCAGTATTTT
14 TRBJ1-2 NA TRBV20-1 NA CSAKNDSLPYGYTF TGCAGTGCTAAAAATGACTCGCTCCCCTATGGCTACACCTTC
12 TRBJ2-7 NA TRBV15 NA CATSKDENEQYF TGTGCCACCAGCAAGGACGAGAACGAGCAGTACTTC
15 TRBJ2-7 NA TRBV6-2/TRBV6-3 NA CASSYRSSSSYEQYF TGTGCCAGCAGTTACCGGTCCTCGAGCTCCTACGAGCAGTACTTC
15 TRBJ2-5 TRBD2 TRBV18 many CASSPVRGRGETQYF TGTGCCAGCTCACCAGTCCGCGGGAGGGGCGAGACCCAGTACTTC
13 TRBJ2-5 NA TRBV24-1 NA CATSDFFAETQYF TGTGCCACCAGTGATTTCTTTGCGGAGACCCAGTACTTC
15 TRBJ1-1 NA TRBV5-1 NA CASSPGWGWDTEAFF TGCGCCAGCAGCCCGGGTTGGGGTTGGGACACTGAAGCTTTCTTT
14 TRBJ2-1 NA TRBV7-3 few CASSEVTANNEQFF TGTGCCAGCAGCGAAGTGACAGCGAACAATGAGCAGTTCTTC
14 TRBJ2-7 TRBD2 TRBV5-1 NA CASSSGTSRTEQYF TGCGCCAGCAGCTCCGGGACTAGCAGGACCGAGCAGTACTTC
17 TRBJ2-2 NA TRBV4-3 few CASSQGGGGGNTGELFF TGCGCCAGCAGCCAAGGGGGTGGGGGCGGGAACACCGGGGAGCTGTTTTTT
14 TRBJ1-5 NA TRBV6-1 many CASSPDSYNQPQHF TGTGCCAGCAGCCCTGACAGCTACAATCAGCCCCAGCATTTT